Included here is one T cell receptor beta chain sequence, with context. The target antigen is unknown. The data derive from a study of graft-versus-host responses after intestinal transplantation. Study-wide background: Once they had received anti-thymocyte globulin induction, all recipients took tacrolimus and steroids for around 3 years.

Graft samples were processed, releasing intraepithelial and lamina propria lymphocytes. Trimming stripped 8 bases from V and 3 bases from J, with 11 bases between. The CDR3 covers 13 residues. CDR1 and CDR2 from the germline V gene are SEHNR and FQNEAQ (reference sequence). Study results and caveats: Within allografts, high graft-versus-host to host-versus-graft clonal ratios were seen among patients with graft-donor T cell macrochimerism. GvH clones were found in recipient marrow; some appeared first in ileum or blood.

Here immunoSEQ multiplex PCR was the method, and the copy in TCRdb shows in-frame clones only, minus some. Here the sample spans roughly 15,000 clones, just under 75% being singletons. The chain is built from TRBV7-9 and TRBJ2-1, with D uncertain. The receptor comes from a human patient who received an intestinal transplant, so some T cells may come from the graft donor. The sample in question was ileum tissue, obtained 16 days after intestinal transplant. CDR3 DNA: TGTGCCAGCCGTACTACGAGCTACAATGAGCAGTTCTTC. It encodes CASRTTSYNEQFF.